The clone carrying this TCR beta chain was found once. V lost 4 bases, J lost 4 bases, and 11 bases lay in between. This CDR3 comprises 14 residues. The germline gives CDR1 SEHNR, CDR2 FQNEAQ (reference sequence). This entry belongs to a study of T-cell memory formation after mild COVID-19. TCRdb reanalysed the 5' RACE reads using MiXCR and keeps one entry per CDR3 protein. The data hold fewer than 650,000 distinct CDR3 sequences, with 15% to 20% observed a single time. The source is an adult woman who had mild COVID-19 (a few samples of this study predate the infection). Cell type and time point are not known. The sequencing sample was made of PBMCs or a T cell subset sorted from them (not recorded which). This chain connects TRBV7-9 to TRBJ1-5; D is perhaps TRBD1 (6 bases). The chain's CDR3 is CASSSVRGNQPQHF. The CDR3 nucleotides read TGTGCCAGCAGCTCTGTTAGGGGGAATCAGCCCCAGCATTTT.